The TCR beta chain under discussion was sequenced for a study of blood T cell repertoires in COVID-19 (dated by TCRdb to 2019 to 2021). Concerning the study at large: Samples covering the acute and convalescent phases of COVID-19 were provided by collaborators in the United States, Italy and Spain. The prospective study material was composed of cDNA or gDNA derived from T cells, B-cell-depleted T cells, or PBMCs. The dataset comprised deeply sampled blood TCRbeta repertoires from subjects exposed to, actively infected with, or recovered from COVID-19. Where HLA class I and class II types were available, the types were taken from metadata supplied by the sample provider, not from assay-based typing. Nearly every sample came with metadata listing a de-identified subject ID, COVID-19 status, age in years and sex. Samples were obtained from the ongoing ImmuneRACE study (first 160 participants) and from approximately 1,200 subjects provided by 6 global collaborators. The repertoires were released in a freely available public database intended as a resource for research on the immune response to SARS-CoV-2. The investigation overall reported the following: Clinical and demographic metadata were provided uncurated, with the amount varying by source and participant.

In Seattle, one collaborating source enrolled patients while the infection was active and tracked those patients longitudinally over the course of disease. The collaborating institutions used their own protocols to collect whole blood in K2EDTA tubes. Collaborator samples were shipped for TCRbeta analysis as frozen whole blood, isolated PBMCs, or DNA extracted from either sample type. TCRbeta CDR3 regions were amplified from genomic DNA by means of the immunoSEQ Assay, a bias-controlled multiplex PCR. In the original analysis: The number of nucleated cells in each sample was estimated by amplification of reference gene primers within the assay. To quantify the absolute abundance of each unique TCRbeta CDR3 rearrangement, sequence reads were collapsed and filtered. For each sample, productive Simpson clonality was calculated by taking the square root of Simpson's diversity index across productive rearrangements. In TCRdb, the immuneACCESS table is reduced to in-frame sequences with V and J assigned. These tables do not hold every clone; where another copy was compared, an unresolved V gene accounts for under half, and the others remain unexplained. V, J and clone size are taken as reported in that table, and D and trimming were inferred from the DNA itself. For this sample there are 140,000 to 150,000 clones; approximately 83% appear just once. The ten biggest clones cover about 8% of the sample.

As regards this clone: Its target antigen remains unknown. Base-call qualities are not available, and no considerably larger clone is one nucleotide away.

From cysteine to phenylalanine, the CDR3 is 16 amino acids long. Of the read, only the CDR3 DNA is kept; its 48 bases are in frame from base 1. V and J are truncated by 3 bases and 0 bases respectively, leaving an intervening sequence of 12 bases. According to the germline V gene, CDR1 reads MGHDK and CDR2 reads SYGVNS. The TCR originated in a woman aged 55-70 years with COVID-19, enrolled during active disease. The V and J segments used are TRBV25-1 and TRBJ2-4; TRBD1 could be the D gene, as 5 bases match. Sequencing input: peripheral blood. CDR3 protein: CASSEPDSRAKNIQYF. The DNA reads TGTGCCAGCAGTGAGCCCGACAGTAGAGCCAAAAACATTCAGTACTTC.